A single sample is the source of the 7 T cell receptor beta chains below, sequenced in a study of regulatory T cells in long-lasting Graves disease. As for time point: newly diagnosed GD, antithyroid drugs for less than 3 months. PBMC RNA served as the TCR library source. To make TCR beta libraries, researchers used iRepertoire HTBI primers and Arm-PCR of CDR3 regions. TCRdb processed the multiplex PCR reads anew with MiXCR; each CDR3 protein has one entry. The sample includes hundreds of thousands of distinct CDR3 sequences, approximately 12% of them seen just once. These data also formed part of another study, on T cells in Graves' hyperthyroidism and ophthalmopathy.

The sample in question was peripheral blood mononuclear cells (PBMCs), obtained at new diagnosis, from a patient treated with antithyroid drugs. The receptors originated from a woman in her twenties or thirties with Graves disease.

This clonotype has only a few counts. The chain employs TRBV19 and TRBJ2-5, with D perhaps being TRBD1 or TRBD2 (5 bases each). This CDR3 has 15 amino acids. V lost 5 bases and J lost 5, with 18 bases in between. Germline CDR1 is LNHDA and CDR2 is SQIVND (reference sequence). CDR3 DNA: TGTGCCAGTAGTGCTGGGGACCTACTCCGGGAGACCCAGTACTTC. It is translated as CASSAGDLLRETQYF. Variable domain in full (rest from reference TRBV19 and TRBJ2-5): DGGITQSPKYLFRKEGQNVTLSCEQNLNHDAMYWYRQDPGQGLRLIYYSQIVNDFQKGDIAEGYSVSREKKESFPLTVTSAQKNPTAFYLCASSAGDLLRETQYFGPGTRLLVL.

In this sample, this clonotype turned up many times. The chain uses TRBV2 and TRBJ1-2, with D hard to call. CDR3 length: 14 residues. Germline V CDR1 and CDR2: SNHLY, FYNNEI. V was cut by 6 bases and J by 0 bases, with 11 bases left in between. CDR3: CASRGVGSNYGYTF. Here the CDR3 DNA reads TGTGCCAGCAGAGGCGTAGGGTCTAACTATGGCTACACCTTC. The whole variable domain, remainder taken from reference TRBV2 and TRBJ1-2, is EPEVTQTPSHQVTQMGQEVILRCVPISNHLYFYWYRQILGQKVEFLVSFYNNEISEKSEIFDDQFSVERPDGSNFTLKIRSTKLEDSAMYFCASRGVGSNYGYTFGSGTRLTVV.

This clonotype appeared many times. The CDR3 coding sequence is TGTGCCAGCAGCCCCGTGGGAGGTCTCGCCACTGAAGCTTTCTTT. It specifies CASSPVGGLATEAFF. The V gene is TRBV3-1, the J gene TRBJ1-1; no definite D call. This CDR3 contains 15 residues. V gave up 4 bases and J gave up 4 bases, with 16 bases separating them. CDR1 and CDR2 from the germline V gene are LGHDT and YNNKEL (reference sequence).

This clonotype was observed many times. The V and J genes are TRBV3-1 and TRBJ2-1; D not certain. Per germline, CDR1 LGHDT and CDR2 YNNKEL (reference sequence). The CDR3 is 16 amino acids. The V end lost 4 bases, the J end lost 2 bases, and 15 bases lay between the germline ends. The CDR3, as DNA: TGTGCCAGCAGCCCTTACAGCACTCTTCCCTACAATGAGCAGTTCTTC. The encoded protein is CASSPYSTLPYNEQFF.

This clonotype was seen repeatedly, ten times or more. The V call is TRBV2, the J call TRBJ2-3; tentatively, D is TRBD1 (6 bases). Deletions cut 7 bases from V and 0 bases from J, with 14 bases between. CDR3 size: 15 residues. Germline assignment: CDR1 SNHLY and CDR2 FYNNEI. The CDR3 DNA is TGTGCCAGCAATGCGGACAGCTTAAGCACAGATACGCAGTATTTT. Its translation: CASNADSLSTDTQYF.

As DNA, the CDR3 is TGTGCCAGCAGCTTCGGACAGGCTGGAAACACCATATATTTT. Residues: CASSFGQAGNTIYF. This chain links TRBV3-1 with TRBJ1-3, with 7 bases fitting TRBD1. J was trimmed by 2 bases and V by 5 bases; bases with no gene match: 3. CDR3 length equals 14 residues. Germline V gene data show CDR1 as LGHDT and CDR2 as YNNKEL (reference sequence).

This clonotype showed up just a few times. This chain connects TRBV5-6 to TRBJ1-1; 7 bases agree with TRBD1. The CDR3 extends over 12 amino acids. Trimming cost V 10 bases and J 9 bases; bases outside gene matches: 12. Germline V gene data show CDR1 as SGHDT and CDR2 as YYEEEE. The CDR3 coding sequence is TGTGCCGGTGTGGGGAGGGGGCGGAAAGCTTTCTTT. Its protein product is CAGVGRGRKAFF.